This TCR beta chain was profiled in a study of T cell responses to AZD1222 COVID-19 vaccine. Study-level points and caveats: Two AZD1222 doses significantly raised spike-specific TCR breadth and depth over controls.

This CDR3 region has 13 residues. The ends lost 5 bases at V and 8 bases at J; junction bases unmatched: 2. A note on this clone: Its antigen is unknown.

The repertoire was sequenced with immunoSEQ multiplex PCR; TCRdb's copy has only in-frame clones and lacks some. The sample carries roughly 200,000 clones, 85% to 95% recorded once. This chain links TRBV12-3 or TRBV12-4 with TRBJ2-1; TRBD2 matches at 11 bases. Sequenced here: peripheral blood, sampled on day 0 of AZD1222 vaccination. This sequence originates from an adult in good health. The DNA for the CDR3 is TGTGCCAGCAGTCTGGGACTAGCGGATGAGCAGTTCTTC. Translating it yields CASSLGLADEQFF.